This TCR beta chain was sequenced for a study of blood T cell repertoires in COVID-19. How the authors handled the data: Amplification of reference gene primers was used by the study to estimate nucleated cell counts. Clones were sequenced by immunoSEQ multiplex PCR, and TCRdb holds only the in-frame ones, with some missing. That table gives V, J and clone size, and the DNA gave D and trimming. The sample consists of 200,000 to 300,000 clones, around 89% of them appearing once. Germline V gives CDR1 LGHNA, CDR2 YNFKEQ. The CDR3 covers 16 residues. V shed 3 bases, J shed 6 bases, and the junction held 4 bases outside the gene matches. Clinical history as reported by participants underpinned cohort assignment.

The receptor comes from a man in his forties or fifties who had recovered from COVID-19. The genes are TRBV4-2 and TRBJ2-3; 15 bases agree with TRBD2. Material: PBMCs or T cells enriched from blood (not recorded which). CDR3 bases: TGTGCCAGCAGCCAGACCGGGACTAGCGGGAGGGATACGCAGTATTTT. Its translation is CASSQTGTSGRDTQYF.